This T cell receptor beta chain was recorded in a study of shared clonotypes between healthy human individuals. The CDR3 sequence is 17 residues long. The V and J ends lost 2 bases and 4 bases, in that order; junction bases with no gene match: 7. Germline values: CDR1 KGHSH, CDR2 LQKENI. This clone occurred once. TCRdb's copy holds only in-frame clones and misses some; the assay was immunoSEQ multiplex PCR. The sample records over 950,000 clones, 60% to 85% being singletons. V and J are TRBV18 and TRBJ2-1; TRBD2 agrees at 11 bases. Sequences were obtained from memory CD4+ T cells from PBMCs. Subset meaning: CD45RA-negative fraction. This sequence was found in a man between 18 and 35 years old in good health. Some clones in this sample may be carry-over from other donors' samples. The CDR3 reads CASSPASIAGGYNEQFF. The CDR3, as DNA: TGTGCCAGCTCACCAGCGTCGATAGCGGGAGGGTACAATGAGCAGTTCTTC.